This T cell receptor beta chain was identified in a study of cytomegalovirus exposure and HLA in healthy donors. Details on this clone: The antigen remains undetermined.

Study outcomes and limitations: It was approximately 150 TCR beta chains that were listed as cytomegalovirus-associated. That first-cohort TCR clusters tended to co-occur in the roughly 110 validation repertoires was found in a later analysis.

Using immunoSEQ multiplex PCR, the repertoire was profiled, and TCRdb retains in-frame clones only, with some absent. This sample has 150,000 to 250,000 clones; roughly 88% occur once, and the top ten carry roughly 13%. Germline V gene data show CDR1 as SNHLY and CDR2 as FYNNEI. The CDR3 sequence is 13 residues long. V and J are TRBV2 and TRBJ1-1; D is possibly TRBD1 (6 bases). The material sequenced was PBMCs. This sequence originates from a woman between 25 and 40 years old in good health and CMV-seropositive. The CDR3 sequence: CAVQNRVNTEAFF. The CDR3 nucleotides are TGTGCTGTCCAGAACAGGGTGAACACTGAAGCTTTCTTT.